The present entry profiles one T cell receptor beta chain with its context. The germline gene is not matched at one end of the junction; a read error may be the cause. These data belong to a study of tumor and adjacent non-tumor tissue in lung cancer. Study-level background: About 4.17 million productive TCRbeta reads were obtained per sample on average.

This sample's RNA came from whole unsorted tissue. Chemotherapy-naive patients with new lung cancer underwent thoracic surgery in China, August–late 2014. TCRbeta libraries were built with three rounds of nested PCR, modified from ARM-PCR. Each CDR3 protein gets one entry after TCRdb re-called the multiplex PCR reads with MiXCR. Among 55,000 to 75,000 distinct CDR3 sequences listed, 50% to 60% were seen once. The CDR3 runs to 13 residues. Germline values: CDR1 SGHTA, CDR2 FQGNSA. This sequence was found in a man between 50 and 59 years old with non-small cell lung cancer. Sequenced: lung tumor tissue. J is TRBJ2-5 and V is TRBV7-2; D not certain. The CDR3 here is CASSFWRQETQYF. The DNA for the CDR3 is TGTGCCAGCAGCTTCTGGCGGCAAGAAACCCAGTACTTC.